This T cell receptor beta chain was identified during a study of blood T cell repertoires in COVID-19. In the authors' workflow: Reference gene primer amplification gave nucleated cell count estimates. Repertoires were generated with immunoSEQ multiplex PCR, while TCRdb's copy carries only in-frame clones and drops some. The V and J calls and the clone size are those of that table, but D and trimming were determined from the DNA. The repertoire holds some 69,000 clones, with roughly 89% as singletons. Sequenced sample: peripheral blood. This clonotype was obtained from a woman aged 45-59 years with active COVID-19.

The CDR3 here is CASSKGALEDTQYF. The CDR3 coding sequence is TGCGCCAGCAGCAAGGGGGCTCTGGAGGATACGCAGTATTTT. The rearrangement joins TRBV10-1 to TRBJ2-3; 7 nucleotides match TRBD1. The germline V gene has CDR1 WNHNN and CDR2 SYGVQD (reference sequence). The CDR3 runs 14 residues. With 6 bases clipped from V and 6 bases from J, the junction kept 9 bases outside the gene matches.